Below, 30 T cell receptor beta chains from the same sample are listed, as sequenced in a study of blood T cells in healthy people across ages. Through a sample-barcoded 5' primer and a J-beta primer mix, a second PCR was run for 7 to 11 cycles. A single record per CDR3 protein comes from TCRdb applying MiXCR to the 5' RACE reads. The sample includes over a million distinct CDR3 sequences, 55% to 75% seen only once; the top ten take roughly 7%. The source material was blood. These receptors were collected from a man aged 18 to 30 in good health.

The chain's CDR3 is CSARDHRGRWTKPQLNVLSYEQYF. DNA for the CDR3: TGCAGTGCTAGAGATCATCGAGGACGGTGGACTAAACCTCAACTGAACGTACTCTCCTACGAGCAGTACTTC. The chain recombines TRBV20-1 with TRBJ2-7; weak D call: TRBD2 (6 bases). There are 24 residues in the CDR3. Per germline, CDR1 DFQATT and CDR2 SNEGSKA (reference sequence). V lost 0 bases, J lost 0 bases, and 39 bases lay in between.

The chain employs TRBV20-1 and TRBJ2-7; TRBD2 agrees at 9 bases. The V and J ends lost 2 bases and 4 bases, in that order; junction bases with no gene match: 9. Looked up from germline, CDR1 is DFQATT and CDR2 is SNEGSKA (reference sequence). This CDR3 has 15 residues. The CDR3 nucleotides are TGCAGTGCTAGAACCTGGCGGGAGGGCCTATACGAGCAGTACTTC. Its translation: CSARTWREGLYEQYF.

The rearrangement uses TRBV29-1 and TRBJ2-6; TRBD1 matches 7 bases. The CDR3 is made up of 20 amino acids. V was clipped by 5 bases and J by 0 bases; unmatched bases: 19. CDR1 and CDR2 from the germline V gene are SQVTM and ANQGSEA. The CDR3 DNA reads as TGCAGCGTTTTAGGGGCTGGGACAGCGAGGGAATACTCTGGGGCCAACGTCCTGACTTTC. Its protein product is CSVLGAGTAREYSGANVLTF.

The sample holds a few counts of this clonotype. This chain uses TRBV6-6 with TRBJ2-3; 8 nucleotides agree with TRBD2. J lost 2 bases, V lost 6 bases, and 4 bases had no gene match. This CDR3 spans 14 amino acids. Germline CDR1 MNHNY, CDR2 SVGAGI (reference sequence). In DNA, the CDR3 is TGTGCCAGCAGGTGGGGACTAGACACAGATACGCAGTATTTT. Translating it yields CASRWGLDTDTQYF.

The chain combines TRBV5-1 with TRBJ1-1; no clear D gene. The CDR3 runs to 16 residues. V was trimmed by 1 base and J by 1 base, leaving 14 bases between them. The germline CDR1 and CDR2 sequences are SGHRS and YFSETQ. The CDR3 region has the DNA TGCGCCAGCAGCTTGTCCTATTCGGGCAGGAACACTGAAGCTTTCTTT. Its translation: CASSLSYSGRNTEAFF.

This clonotype appeared a few times. The chain employs TRBV20-1 and TRBJ2-7; the match to TRBD2 covers 10 bases. The ends lost 5 bases at V and 1 base at J; junction bases unmatched: 5. Germline V CDR1 and CDR2: DFQATT, SNEGSKA (reference sequence). CDR3 size: 14 residues. CDR3 amino acids: CSAWTSGASYEQYF. CDR3 DNA sequence: TGCAGTGCTTGGACTAGCGGCGCATCCTACGAGCAGTACTTC.

This clonotype was counted between two and nine times. The chain combines TRBV3-1 with TRBJ2-5; D gene ambiguous. Germline V gene lookup returns CDR1 LGHDT and CDR2 YNNKEL (reference sequence). Trimming removed 0 bases from V and 1 base from J, with 6 bases in between. This CDR3 has 14 amino acids. CDR3 sequence (DNA): TGTGCCAGCAGCCAAGATGGGCTCCAAGAGACCCAGTACTTC. It specifies CASSQDGLQETQYF.

The CDR3: CASSPQPRDLETQYF. CDR3 in DNA: TGTGCCAGCAGCCCCCAACCACGTGACTTGGAGACCCAGTACTTC. V and J are TRBV3-1 and TRBJ2-4; the D is unclear. With the DNA end fitting TRBJ2-5 better, the J assignment may be wrong. Germline CDR1 is LGHDT and CDR2 is YNNKEL (reference sequence). The CDR3 runs to 15 residues.

This clonotype was seen a few times. The V and J genes are TRBV12-3 or TRBV12-4 and TRBJ2-5; TRBD1 agrees at 8 bases. The V and J ends lost 5 bases and 4 bases, in that order; junction bases with no gene match: 6. The CDR3 totals 14 residues. CDR3 DNA: TGTGCCAGCAGTAGCAGGACAGGGACAGAGACCCAGTACTTC. This sequence encodes CASSSRTGTETQYF.

This clonotype has more than one count but fewer than ten. The gene calls are TRBV7-2 and TRBJ2-5; D is uncertain. V was clipped by 10 bases and J by 6 bases, with 15 bases between them. The CDR3 has 12 residues. Germline-derived CDR1 and CDR2 are SGHTA and FQGNSA. The CDR3 reads CAIIDSVQTQYF. The CDR3 DNA reads TGTGCCATCATAGACTCAGTTCAGACCCAGTACTTC.

This rearrangement joins TRBV4-2 to TRBJ2-5; 10 bases map to TRBD2. V lost 1 base, J lost 13 bases, and 12 bases stayed unmatched. The CDR3 extends over 15 amino acids. Germline loops: CDR1 LGHNA, CDR2 YNFKEQ. The CDR3 is CASSQVGLAGALRYF. CDR3 DNA sequence: TGTGCCAGCAGCCAAGTAGGGCTAGCGGGGGCCCTCCGGTACTTC.

This clonotype turned up a few times. Written as DNA, the CDR3 is TGCAGCGTTGAAGACGGGAGCACTGAAGCTTTCTTT. Translating gives CSVEDGSTEAFF. The V and J genes are TRBV29-1 and TRBJ1-1; D uncertain. V gave up 0 bases and J gave up 4 bases, with 6 bases separating them. There are 12 residues in the CDR3. Germline values: CDR1 SQVTM, CDR2 ANQGSEA.

The chain uses TRBV4-1 and TRBJ2-3; 9 positions agree with TRBD2. V shed 1 base, J shed 6 bases, and the junction held 2 bases outside the gene matches. Per the germline V gene, CDR1 is MGHRA and CDR2 is YSYEKL. This CDR3 has 14 residues. CDR3 sequence: CASSQALAGDTQYF. DNA for the CDR3: TGCGCCAGCAGCCAAGCCCTAGCGGGGGATACGCAGTATTTT.

This clonotype was seen only once. The chain links TRBV20-1 to TRBJ2-7; 7 bases agree with TRBD2. V was pared by 2 bases and J by 0 bases, with 4 bases of the junction left unmatched. The CDR3 totals 14 residues. The germline gives CDR1 DFQATT, CDR2 SNEGSKA (reference sequence). This chain's CDR3 is CSARSGGSSYEQYF. The CDR3 region has the DNA TGCAGTGCTAGAAGTGGCGGGAGCTCCTACGAGCAGTACTTC.

The CDR3 region has the DNA TGTGCCAGCAGTGAATCTGCTGGGACAGGGCTCTACGAGCAGTACTTC. Protein: CASSESAGTGLYEQYF. The V call is TRBV25-1, the J call TRBJ2-4; TRBD1 matches 9 bases. Near its end, the DNA agrees better with TRBJ2-7, so the J call may be wrong. The CDR3 has 16 residues. CDR1 and CDR2 from the germline V gene are MGHDK and SYGVNS.

The V and J genes are TRBV20-1 and TRBJ2-5; TRBD2 matches at 11 bases. The CDR3 has 15 residues. V shed 4 bases, J shed 2 bases, and the junction held 6 bases outside the gene matches. Germline V gene data show CDR1 as DFQATT and CDR2 as SNEGSKA (reference sequence). The CDR3 loop is CSAMEGLAVQETQYF. Here the CDR3 DNA reads TGCAGTGCTATGGAGGGACTAGCGGTACAAGAGACCCAGTACTTC.

In DNA form, the CDR3 reads TGTGCCAGCAGCCAAGCAGTTCTCGAGCAGTACTTC. Its protein is CASSQAVLEQYF. This chain joins TRBV14 and TRBJ2-4; D gene uncertain. The end of the DNA is better explained by TRBJ2-7, so the J call may be wrong. The CDR3 has 12 residues. Per germline, CDR1 SGHDN and CDR2 FVKESK.

The CDR3 spells CSAYSGGQVVGGYTF. DNA of the CDR3: TGCAGTGCTTACTCGGGGGGACAGGTGGTTGGGGGCTACACCTTC. The chain is built from TRBV20-1 and TRBJ1-2; TRBD1 matches 8 bases. The junction had 16 bases not matched to a gene; V was cut back by 5 bases and J by 8 bases. CDR3 length: 15 amino acids. Per the germline V gene, CDR1 is DFQATT and CDR2 is SNEGSKA (reference sequence).

The CDR3 sequence is CASSPGITEAFF. CDR3 sequence (DNA): TGTGCCAGCAGCCCGGGGATTACTGAAGCTTTCTTT. V gene TRBV7-9 combines with J gene TRBJ1-1; D gene unclear. V lost 5 bases to trimming and J lost 5 bases, with 9 bases between them. This CDR3 has 12 residues. Germline loops: CDR1 SEHNR, CDR2 FQNEAQ (reference sequence).

The genes are TRBV28 and TRBJ2-1; the match to TRBD2 covers 16 bases. CDR1 is MDHEN, CDR2 SYDVKM, per germline. The CDR3 runs to 17 residues. J was trimmed by 8 bases and V by 5 bases; bases with no gene match: 9. As DNA, the CDR3 is TGTGCCAGCAGTGAATTGGGGACTAGCGGGGGGGCCTATGAGCAGTTCTTC. It codes for CASSELGTSGGAYEQFF.

V and J are TRBV10-3 and TRBJ2-3; unclear D gene. Trimming pared 4 bases from V and 0 bases from J, leaving 8 bases between. CDR1 is ENHRY, CDR2 SYGVKD, per germline. The CDR3 is made up of 14 amino acids. CDR3 DNA: TGTGCCATCAGTGGAATCAACAGCACAGATACGCAGTATTTT. Its translation is CAISGINSTDTQYF.

DNA of the CDR3: TGTGCCATCAGTGGGGCTAGCGGGGGGATATCCTACAATGAGCAGTACTTC. It yields the protein CAISGASGGISYNEQYF. This rearrangement joins TRBV10-3 to TRBJ2-1, with 11 bases identical to TRBD2. The J call may be wrong; the DNA end is better matched by TRBJ2-7. Germline V gene sequence: CDR1 ENHRY, CDR2 SYGVKD. The CDR3 extends over 17 amino acids.

Comments on this clonotype: Relative to the germline gene, one junction end is altered; a read error may explain this. The rearrangement joins TRBV20-1 to TRBJ2-1; D unresolved. Germline loops: CDR1 DFQATT, CDR2 SNEGSKA (reference sequence). The CDR3 is 10 residues long. This CDR3 is CRARENEQFF. The CDR3 DNA reads TGCAGGGCTAGAGAAAACGAGCAGTTCTTC.

The gene calls are TRBV27 and TRBJ2-3, with D tentatively TRBD1 (6 bases). Per the germline V gene, CDR1 is MNHEY and CDR2 is SMNVEV (reference sequence). This CDR3 has 16 residues. The ends were cut back, 7 bases at V and 1 base at J, with 18 bases in the middle. The CDR3 sequence is CASTNRVLVGTDTQYF. The DNA for the CDR3 is TGTGCCAGCACCAACAGGGTTCTTGTAGGCACAGATACGCAGTATTTT.

This clonotype appeared a few times. The chain combines TRBV29-1 with TRBJ2-5; no definite D call. The CDR3 has 11 amino acids. The V gene's germline CDR1 is SQVTM and CDR2 ANQGSEA. The V end was cut by 7 bases, the J end by 3 bases, with 9 bases between. In DNA form, the CDR3 reads TGCAGCGCGAACTTCGAAGAGACCCAGTACTTC. Its protein is CSANFEETQYF.

This chain joins TRBV7-9 and TRBJ2-5, with 8 bases aligning to TRBD1. The DNA end favors TRBJ2-7, so the J call may be wrong. The length of the CDR3 is 13 residues. Germline CDR1 SEHNR, CDR2 FQNEAQ (reference sequence). DNA of the CDR3: TGTGCCAGCAGCATGGGACAGGCCTACGAGCAGTACTTC. Amino acids: CASSMGQAYEQYF.

This chain connects TRBV4-1 to TRBJ1-4; possibly TRBD1 for D (5 bases). CDR1 is MGHRA and CDR2 is YSYEKL in the germline V gene. Deletions cut 0 bases from V and 5 bases from J, with 13 bases between. The CDR3 extends over 16 amino acids. CDR3 residues: CASSQDPGLTNEKLFF. The CDR3 bases are TGCGCCAGCAGCCAAGATCCGGGACTGACAAATGAAAAACTGTTTTTT.

This clonotype has just a few counts. CDR3 sequence: CASSQVSGEGYTF. The CDR3 DNA reads as TGCGCCAGCAGCCAAGTTTCAGGCGAAGGCTACACCTTC. The genes are TRBV4-1 and TRBJ1-2; D is unclear. CDR1 is MGHRA, CDR2 YSYEKL, per germline. Trimming stripped 1 base from V and 8 bases from J, with 11 bases between. The CDR3 contains 13 residues.

This clonotype was observed a handful of times. This chain joins TRBV29-1 and TRBJ1-2, with a possible D match to TRBD1 (6 bases). Trimming shortened V by 3 bases and J by 4 bases, and 9 bases separated the two germline ends. The CDR3 runs to 12 residues. CDR1 is SQVTM, CDR2 ANQGSEA, per germline. CDR3 loop: CSVDQGRYGYTF. In nucleotides, the CDR3 is TGCAGCGTTGACCAGGGGCGCTATGGCTACACCTTC.

This clonotype is a singleton in its sample. The rearrangement joins TRBV7-2 to TRBJ2-4; 8 nucleotides match TRBD2. The J call is uncertain, as TRBJ2-7 better fits the DNA end. This CDR3 spans 17 amino acids. Germline CDR1 reads SGHTA; CDR2 reads FQGNSA. The CDR3 nucleotides read TGTGCCAGCAGCTTAGCGTTCCCCGGGGGGGCCTCGGACGAGCAGTACTTC. Its translation: CASSLAFPGGASDEQYF.